This paragraph covers one T cell receptor (beta chain) sequence. Its cognate antigen is unknown. The data derive from a study of T-cell memory formation after mild COVID-19. Broader study findings: Clones contracting over day 15 to 85 were CD4/CD8 balanced, with later expanders leaning CD4+.

Germline CDR1 is KGHSH and CDR2 is LQKENI. Between the trimmed V and J ends, which lost 3 bases and 2 bases, there was a span of 11 bases. The CDR3 sequence is 14 residues long. TCRdb reanalysed the 5' RACE reads using MiXCR and keeps one entry per CDR3 protein. The data hold 150,000 to 200,000 distinct CDR3 sequences, with 11% observed a single time. The chain combines TRBV18 with TRBJ2-7; D is ambiguous. The source material was PBMCs or a T cell subset sorted from them (not recorded which). The sequence derives from a man between 18 and 29 years old who had mild COVID-19 (a few samples of this study predate the infection). Cell type and time point are not known. Written as DNA, the CDR3 is TGTGCCAGCTCACCCTCGGCGGCCCCCTACGAGCAGTACTTC. Translated: CASSPSAAPYEQYF.